Sequencing of this TCR beta chain was carried out in a study of Tregs in tolerant kidney transplant recipients. Study-level findings and limits: Findings come from small patient numbers and require larger validation. Tolerant patients' donor-specific Tregs expanded beyond overall Tregs, suggesting antigen-driven growth.

TCRdb keeps only in-frame clones here, not all; method: immunoSEQ multiplex PCR. This table holds 60,000 to 70,000 clones, approximately 92% found once. Unstimulated regulatory T cells (CD4+CD25+CD127-), CD4+CD25- non-regulatory cells, CD4 and CD8 cells were FACS-sorted from thawed PBMCs. In regard to this clone: Its antigen is as yet unknown.

Here the sequenced sample was CD8+ T cells from blood, taken before the transplant. The clonotype was recovered from a human donor who received a combined kidney and bone marrow transplant.

The CDR3 DNA sequence: TGTGCCAGCAGGAGGGGCCCCGGGACAGGGAACAACGAGCAGTACTTC. As protein: CASRRGPGTGNNEQYF. V is TRBV27 and J is TRBJ2-7; 9 nucleotides align to TRBD1. Looked up from germline, CDR1 is MNHEY and CDR2 is SMNVEV (reference sequence). The CDR3 sequence is 16 residues long. The V gene end was trimmed by 6 bases and the J gene end by 5 bases; junction bases not matched to a gene: 14.